The entry that follows covers one T cell receptor beta chain sequence. The authors' processing: Amplifying reference gene primers gave estimates of nucleated cell counts. The protocol was immunoSEQ multiplex PCR, while the TCRdb copy is restricted to in-frame clones and leaves out a portion. The V and J calls and clone size were taken over from that table, and D and trimming were inferred from the DNA. The sample contains some 76,000 clones, under 95% of which appear only once. This entry belongs to a study of blood T cell repertoires in COVID-19. Whole-study context: Samples of COVID-19 (acute and convalescent) were obtained from the United States, Italy and Spain. Sample material is recorded as cDNA or gDNA derived from T cells, B-cell-depleted T cells, or PBMCs.

This sequence was found in a human donor in a cohort sampled during active COVID-19. Sequenced material: peripheral blood.

The CDR3 coding sequence is TGTGCCAGCAGCTTAAAACTAGCGGGGCCAGATACGCAGTATTTT. It codes for CASSLKLAGPDTQYF. This chain connects TRBV7-2 to TRBJ2-3; 10 nucleotides agree with TRBD2. The CDR3 totals 15 residues. In germline, CDR1 is SGHTA, CDR2 FQGNSA. With 2 bases clipped from V and 4 bases from J, the junction kept 3 bases outside the gene matches.